This T cell receptor beta chain was recovered during a study of T cell responses to AZD1222 COVID-19 vaccine. Method: immunoSEQ multiplex PCR; TCRdb's copy keeps in-frame clones and lacks some. The sample records 180,000 or so clones, over 90% being singletons. Notes on the study in general: White British ancestry dominated among donors, who included more females, and clonal diversity was possibly underestimated. Baseline seropositivity characterized only a handful of AZD1222 recipients. The study reported that nearly half of spike-specific TCRs target unmutated variant regions. Two doses of AZD1222 preceded a rise in Spike-specific TCR breadth and depth.

About this clone itself: The target antigen is unknown.

CDR1 is SGHKS and CDR2 is YYEKEE in the germline V gene (reference sequence). The V gene lost 4 bases and the J gene lost 2 bases, with 18 bases spanning the gap. The CDR3 consists of 16 residues. The sample here was peripheral blood, taken on day 0 of AZD1222 vaccination. The clonotype originates from an adult in good health. The chain uses TRBV5-5 and TRBJ1-2; the D gene is possibly TRBD1 (5 bases). Here the CDR3 reads CASSPPRGGWNYGYTF. The CDR3 DNA reads TGTGCCAGCAGCCCCCCGAGGGGCGGCTGGAACTATGGCTACACCTTC. The full variable domain, completed using reference TRBV5-5 and TRBJ1-2, is DAGVTQSPTHLIKTRGQQVTLRCSPISGHKSVSWYQQVLGQGPQFIFQYYEKEERGRGNFPDRFSARQFPNYSSELNVNALLLGDSALYLCASSPPRGGWNYGYTFGSGTRLTVV.